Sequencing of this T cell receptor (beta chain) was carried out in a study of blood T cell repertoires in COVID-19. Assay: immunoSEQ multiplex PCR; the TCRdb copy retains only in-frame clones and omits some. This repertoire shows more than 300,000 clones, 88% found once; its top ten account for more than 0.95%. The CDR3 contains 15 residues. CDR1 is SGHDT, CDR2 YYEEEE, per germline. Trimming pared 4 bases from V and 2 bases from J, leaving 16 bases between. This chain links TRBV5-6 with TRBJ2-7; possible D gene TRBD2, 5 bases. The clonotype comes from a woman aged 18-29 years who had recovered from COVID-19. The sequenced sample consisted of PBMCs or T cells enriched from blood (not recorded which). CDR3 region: CASSPPGVGPYEQYF. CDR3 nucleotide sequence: TGTGCCAGCAGCCCCCCCGGGGTGGGCCCCTACGAGCAGTACTTC.